This T cell receptor (beta chain) stems from a study of identical twins. A universal primer binding site was introduced by template switching. The final cDNA contained unique molecular identifiers. TCRdb analysed the 5' RACE reads with MiXCR anew, one entry per CDR3 protein. This table has 600,000 to 850,000 distinct CDR3 sequences, around a sixth appearing once. Study-wide results and caveats: Sequences that were out-of-frame, alpha and twin-shared displayed an excess of low generation probability. Beta clonotypes that were abundant in cord blood contained fewer insertions, a pattern absent from memory repertoires. Beta out-of-frame sequences showed weaker excess sharing between twins.

Trimming cost V 7 bases and J 2 bases, with 12 bases left between them. The CDR3 covers 13 residues. Germline V gene lookup returns CDR1 SEHNR and CDR2 FQNEAQ (reference sequence). On this clonotype itself: Its antigen is not identified.

The same sample was also studied in work on T cells expressing NK-cell markers.

The chain links TRBV7-9 to TRBJ2-7; no firm D call. The sequence derives from a woman younger than 35 in good health. The sample comprised PBMCs. The CDR3 here is CASMPGPTYEQYF. As DNA, the CDR3 is TGTGCCAGCATGCCGGGCCCCACCTACGAGCAGTACTTC.